The 4 T cell receptor beta chains below all came from one sample that was sequenced in a study of shared clonotypes between healthy human individuals (dated by TCRdb to between 2020 and 2021). Receptor libraries were prepared by the immunoSEQ multiplex PCR assay. Here the immuneACCESS table is served through TCRdb, limited to in-frame sequences with V and J called. Missing clones are a known gap in these copies; in checked studies unresolved V genes cover under half, and the rest lacks a known reason. A total of about 560,000 clones appear in this sample, 70% to 80% of them only once. Around 12% of the sample comes from the top ten. The specimen sequenced was PBMCs. These receptors were obtained from a woman between 35 and 50 years old in good health. Some clones in this sample may be carry-over from other donors' samples.

The chain has TRBV2 and TRBJ2-2; the D gene is possibly TRBD2 (5 bases). V shed 7 bases and J shed 6 bases, with 18 bases lying between them. The CDR3 is 15 amino acids. Germline CDR1 is SNHLY and CDR2 is FYNNEI. The chain's CDR3 is CASKMAVGVAGELFF. The CDR3 DNA reads as TGTGCCAGCAAGATGGCCGTCGGGGTCGCCGGGGAGCTGTTTTTT.

The chain joins TRBV6-1 to TRBJ2-1, with D possibly being TRBD2 (5 bases). This CDR3 is 14 amino acids long. Trimming took 8 bases from V and 0 from J, leaving 11 bases between them. Germline V gives CDR1 MNHNS, CDR2 SASEGT. The CDR3 region is CASRERSSYNEQFF. CDR3 in DNA: TGTGCCAGCCGCGAGCGGAGCTCCTACAATGAGCAGTTCTTC.

This clone occurred once. The genes are TRBV28 and TRBJ2-7; TRBD1 agrees at 7 bases. V dropped 7 bases and J dropped 3; count of bases not matched to a gene: 12. The CDR3 is 15 residues long. CDR1 and CDR2 (germline): MDHEN, SYDVKM. This CDR3 is CASIPLGQGVYEQYF. CDR3 sequence (DNA): TGTGCCAGCATCCCACTAGGGCAGGGGGTCTACGAGCAGTACTTC.

This chain links TRBV15 with TRBJ2-7; TRBD1 might be the D (6 bases). This CDR3 spans 15 amino acids. V gave up 0 bases and J gave up 9 bases, with 18 bases separating them. Germline loops: CDR1 LNHNV, CDR2 YYDKDF (reference sequence). The CDR3 DNA is TGTGCCACCAGCAGAGATTACCACAGGGAAAATGTGCAGTACTTC. It translates to CATSRDYHRENVQYF.